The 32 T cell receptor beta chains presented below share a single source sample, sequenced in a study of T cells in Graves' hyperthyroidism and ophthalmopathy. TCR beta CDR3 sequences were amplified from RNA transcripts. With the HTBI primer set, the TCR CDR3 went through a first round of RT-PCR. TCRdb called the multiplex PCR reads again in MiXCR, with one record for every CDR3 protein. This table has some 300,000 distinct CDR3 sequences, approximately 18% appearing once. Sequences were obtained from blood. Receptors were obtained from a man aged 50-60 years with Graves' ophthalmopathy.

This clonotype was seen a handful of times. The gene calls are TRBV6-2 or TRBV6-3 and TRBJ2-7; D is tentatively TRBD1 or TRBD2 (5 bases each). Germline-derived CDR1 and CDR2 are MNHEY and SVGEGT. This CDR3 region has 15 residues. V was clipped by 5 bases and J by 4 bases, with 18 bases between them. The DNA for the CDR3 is TGTGCCAGCAGTCTCCCGGGACGCGAGCGTTACGAGCAGTACTTC. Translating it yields CASSLPGRERYEQYF.

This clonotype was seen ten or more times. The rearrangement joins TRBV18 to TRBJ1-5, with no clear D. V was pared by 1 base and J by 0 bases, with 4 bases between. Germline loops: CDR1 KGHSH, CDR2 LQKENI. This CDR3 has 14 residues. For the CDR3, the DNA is TGTGCCAGCTCACCACGGGTTAGCAATCAGCCCCAGCATTTT. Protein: CASSPRVSNQPQHF.

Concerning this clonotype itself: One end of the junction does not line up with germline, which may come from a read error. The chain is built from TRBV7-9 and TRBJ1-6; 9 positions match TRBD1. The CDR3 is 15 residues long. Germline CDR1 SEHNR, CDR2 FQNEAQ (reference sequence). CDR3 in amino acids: CASSPRQGGNSPPHF. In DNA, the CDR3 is TGTGCCAGCAGCCCCAGACAGGGGGGTAATTCACCCCCCCACTTT.

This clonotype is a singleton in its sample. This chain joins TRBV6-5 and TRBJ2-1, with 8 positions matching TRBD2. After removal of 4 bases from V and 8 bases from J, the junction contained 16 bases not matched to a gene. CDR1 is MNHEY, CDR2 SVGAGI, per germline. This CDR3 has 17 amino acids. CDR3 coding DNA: TGTGCCAGCAGTTCCTTACAACTAGCGGAAGTAATCTATGAGCAGTTCTTC. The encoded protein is CASSSLQLAEVIYEQFF.

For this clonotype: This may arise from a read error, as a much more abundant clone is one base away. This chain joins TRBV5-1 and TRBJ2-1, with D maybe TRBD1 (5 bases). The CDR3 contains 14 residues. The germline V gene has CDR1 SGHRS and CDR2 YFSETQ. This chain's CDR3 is CASSAQGPYNKQFF. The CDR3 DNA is TGCGCCAGCAGCGCGCAGGGCCCCTACAATAAGCAGTTCTTC.

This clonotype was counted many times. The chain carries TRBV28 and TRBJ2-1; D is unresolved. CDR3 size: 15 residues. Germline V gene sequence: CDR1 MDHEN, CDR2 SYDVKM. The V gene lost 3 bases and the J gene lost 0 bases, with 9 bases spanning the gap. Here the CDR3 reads CASSFSSSSYNEQFF. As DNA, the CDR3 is TGTGCCAGCAGTTTCAGTAGCAGCTCCTACAATGAGCAGTTCTTC.

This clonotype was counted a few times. The CDR3 nucleotides read TGTGCCAGCAGCTCTGGGGGCACTAACTATGGCTACACCTTC. Translation: CASSSGGTNYGYTF. The rearrangement links TRBV28 to TRBJ1-2, with a possible D match to TRBD1 (6 bases). V was cut by 6 bases and J by 0 bases, with 11 bases left in between. CDR3 length: 14 amino acids. Germline CDR1 is MDHEN and CDR2 is SYDVKM.

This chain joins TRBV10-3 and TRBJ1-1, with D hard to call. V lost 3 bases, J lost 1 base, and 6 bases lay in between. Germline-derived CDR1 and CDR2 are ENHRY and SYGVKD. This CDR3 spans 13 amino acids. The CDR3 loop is CAISDQRNTEAFF. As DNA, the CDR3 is TGTGCCATCAGTGACCAGAGGAACACTGAAGCTTTCTTT.

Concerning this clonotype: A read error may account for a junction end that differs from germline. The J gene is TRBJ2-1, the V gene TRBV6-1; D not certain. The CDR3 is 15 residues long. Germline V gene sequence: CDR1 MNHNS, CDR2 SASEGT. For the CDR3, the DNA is TGTGCCAGCAGTGCTTCCCTGCCCTCCTACAATGGGCAGTTCTTC. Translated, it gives CASSASLPSYNGQFF.

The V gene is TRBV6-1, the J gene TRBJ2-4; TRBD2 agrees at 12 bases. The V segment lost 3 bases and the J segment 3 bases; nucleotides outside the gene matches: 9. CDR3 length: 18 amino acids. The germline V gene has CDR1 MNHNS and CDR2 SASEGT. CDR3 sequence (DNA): TGTGCCAGCAGTGAGGGACTAGCGGGCGCTGGGGACAAAAACATTCAGTACTTC. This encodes CASSEGLAGAGDKNIQYF.

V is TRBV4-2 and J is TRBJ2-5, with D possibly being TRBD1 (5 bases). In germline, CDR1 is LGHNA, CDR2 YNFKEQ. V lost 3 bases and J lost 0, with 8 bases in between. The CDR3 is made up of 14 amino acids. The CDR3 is CASSHLTDQETQYF. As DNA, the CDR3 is TGTGCCAGCAGCCACTTGACAGACCAAGAGACCCAGTACTTC.

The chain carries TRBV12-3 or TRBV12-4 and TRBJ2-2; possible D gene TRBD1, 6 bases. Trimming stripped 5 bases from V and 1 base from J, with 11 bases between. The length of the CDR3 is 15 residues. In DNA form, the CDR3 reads TGTGCCAGCAGTCCACGGGACAAGAACACCGGGGAGCTGTTTTTT. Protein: CASSPRDKNTGELFF.

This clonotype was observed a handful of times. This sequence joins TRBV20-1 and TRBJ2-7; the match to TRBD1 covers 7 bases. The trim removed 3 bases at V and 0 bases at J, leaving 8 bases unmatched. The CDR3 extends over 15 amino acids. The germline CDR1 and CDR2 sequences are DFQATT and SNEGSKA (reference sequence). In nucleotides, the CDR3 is TGCAGTGCTAGCCCCGCGACAGGGAGCTCCTACGAGCAGTACTTC. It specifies CSASPATGSSYEQYF.

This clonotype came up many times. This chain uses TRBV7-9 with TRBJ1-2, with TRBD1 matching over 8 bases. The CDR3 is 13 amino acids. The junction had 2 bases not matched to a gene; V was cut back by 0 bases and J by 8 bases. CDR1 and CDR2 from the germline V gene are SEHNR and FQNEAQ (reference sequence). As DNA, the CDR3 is TGTGCCAGCAGCTTAGCGACAGGGGCCGGCTACACCTTC. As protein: CASSLATGAGYTF.

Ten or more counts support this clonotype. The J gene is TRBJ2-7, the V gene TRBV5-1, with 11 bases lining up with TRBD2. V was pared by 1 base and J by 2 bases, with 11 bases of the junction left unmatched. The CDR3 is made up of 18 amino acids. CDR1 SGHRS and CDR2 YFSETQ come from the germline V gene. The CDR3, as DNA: TGCGCCAGCAGCTTGCGTCAGGGGGGACTAGCGGAGACCTACGAGCAGTACTTC. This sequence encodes CASSLRQGGLAETYEQYF.

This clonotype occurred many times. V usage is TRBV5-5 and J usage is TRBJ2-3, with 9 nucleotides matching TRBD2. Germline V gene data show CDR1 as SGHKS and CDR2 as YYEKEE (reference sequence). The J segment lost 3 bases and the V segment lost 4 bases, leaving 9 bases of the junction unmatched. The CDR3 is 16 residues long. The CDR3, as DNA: TGTGCCAGCAGCGGTAATAGCGGGAGAGGAACAGATACGCAGTATTTT. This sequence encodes CASSGNSGRGTDTQYF.

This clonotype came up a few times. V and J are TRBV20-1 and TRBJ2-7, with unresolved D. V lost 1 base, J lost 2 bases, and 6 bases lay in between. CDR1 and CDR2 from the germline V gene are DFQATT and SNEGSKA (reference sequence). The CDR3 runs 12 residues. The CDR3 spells CSARGATYEQYF. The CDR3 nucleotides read TGCAGTGCTAGAGGGGCAACCTACGAGCAGTACTTC.

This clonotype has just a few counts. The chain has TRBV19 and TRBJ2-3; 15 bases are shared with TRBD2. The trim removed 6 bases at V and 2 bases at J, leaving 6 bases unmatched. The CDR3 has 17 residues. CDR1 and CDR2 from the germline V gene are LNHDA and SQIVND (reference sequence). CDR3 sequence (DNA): TGTGCCAGTAGAGATCGGACTAGCGGGAGGGCCACAGATACGCAGTATTTT. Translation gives CASRDRTSGRATDTQYF.

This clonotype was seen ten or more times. The CDR3 loop reads CASSSDRAGYGYTF. In DNA form, the CDR3 reads TGTGCCAGCAGTTCGGACAGGGCAGGCTATGGCTACACCTTC. The V gene is TRBV6-1, the J gene TRBJ1-2; 8 nucleotides line up with TRBD1. The V and J ends lost 5 bases and 4 bases, in that order; junction bases with no gene match: 6. CDR1 and CDR2 (germline): MNHNS, SASEGT. The CDR3 runs to 14 residues.

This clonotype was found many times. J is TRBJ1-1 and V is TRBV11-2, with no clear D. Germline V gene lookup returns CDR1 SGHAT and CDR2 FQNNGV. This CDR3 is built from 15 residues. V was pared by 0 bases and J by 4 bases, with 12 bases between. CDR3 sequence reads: CASSLDRSGVTEAFF. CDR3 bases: TGTGCCAGCAGCTTAGATAGGTCTGGGGTCACTGAAGCTTTCTTT.

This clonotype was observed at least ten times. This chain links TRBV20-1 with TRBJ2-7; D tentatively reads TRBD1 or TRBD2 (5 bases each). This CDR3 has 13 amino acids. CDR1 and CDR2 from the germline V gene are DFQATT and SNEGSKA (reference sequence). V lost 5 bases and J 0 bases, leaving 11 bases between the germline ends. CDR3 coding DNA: TGCAGTGCTCGGGACGAGAGCTCCTACGAGCAGTACTTC. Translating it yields CSARDESSYEQYF.

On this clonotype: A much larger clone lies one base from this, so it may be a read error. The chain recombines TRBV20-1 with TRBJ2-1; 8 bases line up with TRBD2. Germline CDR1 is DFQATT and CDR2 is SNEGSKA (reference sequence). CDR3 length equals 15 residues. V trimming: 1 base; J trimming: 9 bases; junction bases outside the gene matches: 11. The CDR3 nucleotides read TGCAGTGCTAGAGTTTTTAGCGGGATTGGGAGTGAGCAGTTCTTC. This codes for CSARVFSGIGSEQFF.

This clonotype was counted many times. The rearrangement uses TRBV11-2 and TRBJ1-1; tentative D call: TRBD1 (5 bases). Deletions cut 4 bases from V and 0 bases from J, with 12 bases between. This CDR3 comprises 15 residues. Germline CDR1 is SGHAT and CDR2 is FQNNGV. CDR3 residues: CASSSRTSLNTEAFF. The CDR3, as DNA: TGTGCCAGCAGCTCCCGGACATCCTTGAACACTGAAGCTTTCTTT. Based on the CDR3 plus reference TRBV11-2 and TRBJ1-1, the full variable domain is EAGVAQSPRYKIIEKRQSVAFWCNPISGHATLYWYQQILGQGPKLLIQFQNNGVVDDSQLPKDRFSAERLKGVDSTLKIQPAKLEDSAVYLCASSSRTSLNTEAFFGQGTRLTVV.

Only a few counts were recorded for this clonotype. CDR3 in DNA: TGTGCCAGCAGCGGGATTTGGGGACTAGCGGGAGGGCCGGTCCAGAATGAGCAGTTCTTC. It is translated as CASSGIWGLAGGPVQNEQFF. This sequence joins TRBV9 and TRBJ2-1, with TRBD2 matching over 16 bases. This CDR3 contains 20 residues. From germline, CDR1 is SGDLS and CDR2 YYNGEE. Losses at the gene ends were 3 bases for V and 7 bases for J; bases not matched to a gene: 16.

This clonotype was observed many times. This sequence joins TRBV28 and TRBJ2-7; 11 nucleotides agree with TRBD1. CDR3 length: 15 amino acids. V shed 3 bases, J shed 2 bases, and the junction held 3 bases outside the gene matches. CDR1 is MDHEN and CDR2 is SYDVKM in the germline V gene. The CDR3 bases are TGTGCCAGCAGTTTGGGGGGACAGGGGGCCTACGAGCAGTACTTC. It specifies CASSLGGQGAYEQYF.

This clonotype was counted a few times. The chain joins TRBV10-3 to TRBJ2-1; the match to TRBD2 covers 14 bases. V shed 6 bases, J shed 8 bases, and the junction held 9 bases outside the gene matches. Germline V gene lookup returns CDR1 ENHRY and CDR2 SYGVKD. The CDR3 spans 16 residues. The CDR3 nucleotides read TGTGCCATCAGGCAAACGACTAGCGGGAGGGTCCATGAGCAGTTCTTC. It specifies CAIRQTTSGRVHEQFF.

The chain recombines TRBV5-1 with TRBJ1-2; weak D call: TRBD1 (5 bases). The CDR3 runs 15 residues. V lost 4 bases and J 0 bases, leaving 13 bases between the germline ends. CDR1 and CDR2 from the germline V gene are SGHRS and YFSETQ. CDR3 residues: CASSPQGEANYGYTF. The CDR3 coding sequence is TGCGCCAGCAGCCCCCAGGGTGAGGCTAACTATGGCTACACCTTC.

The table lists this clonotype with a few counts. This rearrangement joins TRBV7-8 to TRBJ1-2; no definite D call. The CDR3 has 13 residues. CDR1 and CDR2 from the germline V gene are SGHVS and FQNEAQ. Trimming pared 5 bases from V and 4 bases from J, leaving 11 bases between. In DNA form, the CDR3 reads TGTGCCAGCAGCACAAACTGGGGCTATGGCTACACCTTC. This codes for CASSTNWGYGYTF.

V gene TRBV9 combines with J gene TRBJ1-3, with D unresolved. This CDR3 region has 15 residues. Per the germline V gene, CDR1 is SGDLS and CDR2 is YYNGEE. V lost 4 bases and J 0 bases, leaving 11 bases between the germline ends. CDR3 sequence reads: CASSFSRGSGNTIYF. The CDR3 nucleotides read TGTGCCAGCAGCTTCAGCCGAGGCTCTGGAAACACCATATATTTT.

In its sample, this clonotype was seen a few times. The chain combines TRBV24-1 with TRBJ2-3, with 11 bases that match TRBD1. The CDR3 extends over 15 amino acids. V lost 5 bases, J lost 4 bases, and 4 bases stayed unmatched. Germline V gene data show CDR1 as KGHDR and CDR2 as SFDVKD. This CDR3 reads CATSATGQGADTQYF. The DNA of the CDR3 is TGTGCCACCAGTGCGACGGGACAGGGGGCAGATACGCAGTATTTT.

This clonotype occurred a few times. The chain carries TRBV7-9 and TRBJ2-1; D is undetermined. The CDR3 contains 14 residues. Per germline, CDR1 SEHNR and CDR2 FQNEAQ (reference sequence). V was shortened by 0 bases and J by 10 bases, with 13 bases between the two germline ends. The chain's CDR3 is CASSLASDRGEQFF. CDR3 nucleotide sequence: TGTGCCAGCAGCTTAGCCTCAGACCGTGGGGAGCAGTTCTTC.

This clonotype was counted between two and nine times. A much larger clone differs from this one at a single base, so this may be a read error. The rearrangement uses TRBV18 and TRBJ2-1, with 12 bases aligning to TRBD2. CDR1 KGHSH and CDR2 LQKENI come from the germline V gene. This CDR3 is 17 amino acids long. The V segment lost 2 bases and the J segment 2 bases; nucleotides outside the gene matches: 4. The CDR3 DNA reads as TGTGCCAGCTCACCAACACTAGCGGGGGGCGCCTACAATGAGCAGTTCTTC. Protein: CASSPTLAGGAYNEQFF.